The rows below give T cell receptor beta chains drawn from one sample of a study of CD8+CD57+ T cells in acquired aplastic anemia. TCRdb re-called the reads through MiXCR, storing one row per CDR3 protein. The sample has hundreds of thousands of distinct CDR3 sequences; approximately 56% are singletons. The sample taken for sequencing was sorted CD4+, CD8+, or CD8+CD57+ T cells (not recorded which) from PBMCs. These receptors came from a human donor with severe aplastic anemia or a healthy control (not recorded which). Both conserved end residues are part of each CDR3. A D gene is named only where the DNA matches it firmly. Clone size is not always given. Where it is, it says once, few, many or a class for expanded clones.

D gene,J gene,clone size,CDR3 length,V gene,CDR3 protein,CDR3 DNA
NA,TRBJ2-3,NA,14,TRBV20-1,CSAPRARHTDTQYF,TGCAGTGCCCCCCGGGCCCGGCACACAGATACGCAGTATTTT
NA,TRBJ2-1,NA,16,TRBV7-3,CASSLGGASSYNEQFF,TGTGCCAGCAGTTTAGGGGGAGCAAGCTCCTACAATGAGCAGTTCTTC
NA,TRBJ1-2,many,14,TRBV7-2,CASSFLGPNYGYTF,TGTGCCAGCAGTTTCTTGGGCCCTAACTATGGCTACACCTTC
TRBD1,TRBJ2-1,many,14,TRBV6-1,CASSEWTGGNEQFF,TGTGCCAGCAGTGAGTGGACAGGGGGCAATGAGCAGTTCTTC
TRBD1,TRBJ1-1,many,15,TRBV20-1,CSARFLGGTELEAFF,TGCAGTGCTAGATTTTTGGGGGGGACAGAACTAGAAGCTTTCTTT
TRBD2,TRBJ2-5,NA,15,TRBV5-4,CASSLSSGGRETQYF,TGTGCCAGCAGCTTGAGTAGCGGGGGACGAGAGACCCAGTACTTC
NA,TRBJ2-7,NA,12,TRBV7-2,CASSLAAGEQYF,TGTGCCAGCAGCTTGGCCGCGGGGGAGCAGTACTTC
NA,TRBJ2-3,NA,10,TRBV2,CARNTDTQYF,TGCGCCAGGAACACAGATACGCAGTATTTT
TRBD2,TRBJ2-1,NA,15,TRBV19,CASSTSGRVDNEQFF,TGTGCCAGTAGTACAAGCGGGAGGGTTGACAATGAGCAGTTCTTC
NA,TRBJ1-1,many,13,TRBV4-3,CASSQDLNLGAFF,TGCGCCAGCAGCCAAGATCTTAACCTGGGAGCTTTCTTT
TRBD2,TRBJ2-1,many,21,TRBV20-1,CSARGTGNFFGTSGRYNEQFF,TGCAGTGCTAGGGGGACAGGCAATTTTTTCGGGACTAGCGGGAGATACAATGAGCAGTTCTTC
TRBD2,TRBJ2-3,NA,17,TRBV7-9,CASSQDWVAGVTDTQYF,TGCGCCAGCAGCCAAGATTGGGTAGCGGGTGTCACAGATACGCAGTATTTT
TRBD1,TRBJ2-5,many,14,TRBV5-1,CASSLGQGQETQYF,TGTGCCAGCAGCCTCGGACAGGGCCAAGAGACCCAGTACTTC
NA,TRBJ2-5,NA,15,TRBV5-6,CASSPNRLSQETQYF,TGTGCCAGCAGCCCCAACAGACTGAGTCAAGAGACCCAGTACTTC
TRBD1,TRBJ1-5,NA,15,TRBV16,CASSQGQGAGQPQHF,TGTGCCAGCAGCCAGGGACAGGGGGCGGGTCAGCCCCAGCATTTT
TRBD1,TRBJ2-1,NA,14,TRBV12-3/TRBV12-4,CASSLDRANNEQFF,TGTGCCAGCAGTTTGGACAGGGCGAACAATGAGCAGTTCTTC
NA,TRBJ2-7,NA,12,TRBV24-1,CAPGGGGYEQYF,TGTGCCCCTGGCGGCGGAGGCTACGAGCAGTACTTC
TRBD2,TRBJ2-7,NA,17,TRBV20-1,CSARGREKSWLNYEQYF,TGCAGTGCTAGGGGGAGGGAGAAAAGTTGGCTGAACTACGAGCAGTACTTC
TRBD2,TRBJ2-7,NA,15,TRBV10-3,CAIASSASGFYEQYF,TGTGCCATCGCGTCTTCGGCTAGCGGGTTTTACGAGCAATACTTC
NA,TRBJ2-1,few,14,TRBV7-3,CASSAKDRYNEQFF,TGTGCCAGCAGCGCCAAAGACAGGTACAATGAGCAGTTCTTC
NA,TRBJ2-5,many,16,TRBV11-1,CASSLVHSRREETQYF,TGTGCCAGCAGCTTAGTGCACAGCCGGCGCGAAGAGACCCAGTACTTC
NA,TRBJ2-5,NA,14,TRBV5-1,CASSLEVGRETQYF,TGCGCCAGCAGCTTGGAAGTGGGTAGGGAGACCCAGTACTTC
NA,TRBJ2-5,NA,14,TRBV19,CASSMTIRRAPSYF,TGTGCCAGTAGTATGACGATTAGACGGGCCCCCTCCTACTTC
TRBD1,TRBJ2-7,NA,14,TRBV10-3,CAISEGTGNYEQYF,TGTGCCATCAGTGAAGGGACAGGCAACTACGAGCAGTACTTC
NA,TRBJ2-7,NA,8,TRBV6-5,CAAAEQYF,TGTGCCGCCGCCGAGCAGTACTTC
NA,TRBJ1-3,few,13,TRBV20-1,CSARVVGANTIYF,TGCAGTGCTAGAGTAGTGGGGGCCAACACCATATATTTT
NA,TRBJ1-2,once,14,TRBV7-9,CASSSTPKAYGYTF,TGTGCCAGCAGCTCTACGCCAAAGGCCTATGGCTACACCTTC
NA,TRBJ2-7,few,11,TRBV10-3,CAMRDSYEQYF,TGTGCCATGAGGGACTCCTACGAGCAGTACTTC
NA,TRBJ1-1,many,20,TRBV14,CASSQESPRPYGAGNTEAFF,TGTGCCAGCAGCCAAGAGAGCCCCCGCCCGTATGGGGCTGGGAACACTGAAGCTTTCTTT
NA,TRBJ1-6,NA,15,TRBV7-3,CASSLKRGNNSPLHF,TGTGCCAGCAGCTTAAAGCGGGGGAACAATTCACCCCTCCACTTT
NA,TRBJ1-5,few,13,TRBV28,CASNSPGGKPQHF,TGTGCCAGCAACTCCCCGGGAGGCAAGCCCCAGCATTTT
NA,TRBJ1-2,many,16,TRBV5-8,CASSLVRGGVGYGYTF,TGTGCCAGCAGCTTGGTTAGGGGTGGGGTTGGCTATGGCTACACCTTC
TRBD2,TRBJ2-3,many,18,TRBV5-6,CASSHRLAGGLRSDTQYF,TGTGCCAGCAGCCACCGCCTAGCGGGGGGGCTAAGGTCAGATACGCAGTATTTT
TRBD2,TRBJ2-7,few,15,TRBV7-2,CASSRTSGGPYEQYF,TGTGCCAGCAGCCGGACTAGCGGGGGCCCCTACGAGCAGTACTTC
NA,TRBJ1-3,many,13,TRBV25-1,CASIGTYGNTIYF,TGTGCCAGCATTGGGACATATGGAAACACCATATATTTT
TRBD1,TRBJ1-2,NA,14,TRBV6-6,CASSNPGTGLGYTF,TGTGCCAGCAGTAACCCCGGGACAGGGCTTGGCTACACCTTC
NA,TRBJ1-2,NA,14,TRBV29-1,CSVESAGAITTRAF,TGCAGCGTTGAAAGTGCTGGGGCTATTACCACCAGGGCCTTC
NA,TRBJ1-4,NA,13,TRBV10-3,CAISTERDEKLFF,TGTGCCATCAGCACCGAACGGGATGAAAAACTGTTTTTT
TRBD2,TRBJ2-1,NA,15,TRBV20-1,CSAYLLAGGYNEQFF,TGCAGTGCGTACCTACTAGCGGGGGGGTATAATGAGCAGTTCTTC
NA,TRBJ2-7,NA,13,TRBV6-5,CASSAGTSYEQYF,TGTGCCAGCAGTGCCGGGACATCCTACGAGCAGTACTTC
NA,TRBJ2-3,many,15,TRBV20-1,CSAREWGASTDTQYF,TGCAGTGCTAGAGAGTGGGGCGCGAGCACAGATACGCAGTATTTT
NA,TRBJ2-2,NA,13,TRBV24-1,CATRQSGTGELFF,TGTGCCACCAGGCAGTCAGGCACCGGGGAGCTGTTTTTT
TRBD1,TRBJ2-2,many,16,TRBV10-3,CAISGSGTGGTGELFF,TGTGCCATCAGTGGCTCCGGGACAGGGGGCACCGGGGAGCTGTTTTTT
NA,TRBJ1-1,many,15,TRBV7-2,CASSSKGRVNTEAFF,TGTGCCAGCAGCTCGAAGGGAAGGGTGAACACTGAAGCTTTCTTT
NA,TRBJ1-2,few,13,TRBV29-1,CSVGAGANYGYTF,TGCAGCGTTGGGGCAGGGGCCAACTATGGCTACACCTTC
TRBD1,TRBJ1-6,NA,13,TRBV6-5,CASSRDRGPTLHF,TGTGCCAGCAGCCGGGACAGGGGTCCCACCCTCCACTTT
TRBD2,TRBJ2-7,NA,14,TRBV29-1,CSALLAGGYYEQYF,TGCAGCGCCCTCCTAGCGGGAGGGTATTACGAGCAGTACTTC
NA,TRBJ2-7,NA,16,TRBV7-9,CASSFLSTVTTYEQYF,TGTGCCAGCAGCTTCCTATCGACAGTTACAACCTACGAGCAGTACTTC
NA,TRBJ2-1,once,11,TRBV10-2,CASSDYNEQFF,TGCGCCAGCAGCGACTACAATGAGCAGTTCTTC
NA,TRBJ1-6,NA,12,TRBV19,CASKHSNSPLHF,TGTGCCAGTAAGCACAGTAATTCACCCCTCCACTTT
NA,TRBJ2-6,NA,19,TRBV20-1,CSARDFNANPTSGANVLTF,TGCAGTGCTAGAGATTTTAACGCCAATCCGACCTCTGGGGCCAACGTCCTGACTTTC
NA,TRBJ2-5,NA,12,TRBV20-1,CSASQKKETQYF,TGCAGTGCTAGTCAGAAAAAAGAGACCCAGTACTTC